These 29 T cell receptor beta chains share one sample of origin, sequenced in a study of cytomegalovirus exposure and HLA in healthy donors. PCR employed 60 Vbeta and 13 Jbeta primers. Libraries were prepared by immunoSEQ multiplex PCR; TCRdb keeps only in-frame clonotypes and omits some of them. This sample has 250,000 to 350,000 clones, with roughly 85% found just once. The sample was PBMCs. These receptor sequences come from a man between 35 and 55 years old in good health and CMV-seropositive.

V and J are TRBV6-5 and TRBJ1-1, with D unclear. Germline lookup yields CDR1 MNHEY and CDR2 SVGAGI. V was pared by 5 bases and J by 4 bases, with 8 bases between. This CDR3 is 12 amino acids long. This chain's CDR3 is CASSRVGTEAFF. CDR3 in DNA: TGTGCCAGCAGTCGAGTTGGCACTGAAGCTTTCTTT.

This CDR3 reads CASSLSSGRSSYNEQFF. The CDR3, as DNA: TGTGCCAGCAGTTTATCTAGCGGGCGGAGCTCCTACAATGAGCAGTTCTTC. The V and J genes are TRBV28 and TRBJ2-1; TRBD2 aligns across 8 bases. The V and J ends lost 1 base and 0 bases, in that order; junction bases with no gene match: 5. This CDR3 comprises 17 residues. Germline V CDR1 and CDR2: MDHEN, SYDVKM.

This chain's CDR3 is CASSIGAGIAYNEQFF. The DNA for the CDR3 is TGTGCCAGTAGTATAGGGGCCGGGATTGCCTACAATGAGCAGTTCTTC. This sequence joins TRBV19 and TRBJ2-1, with D perhaps TRBD2 (5 bases). With 1 base removed from V and 2 bases from J, the gap between germline ends came to 12 bases. Germline CDR1 LNHDA, CDR2 SQIVND (reference sequence). CDR3 length: 16 residues.

The chain uses TRBV7-9 and TRBJ1-1; D not resolved. This CDR3 region has 15 residues. The V end lost 2 bases, the J end lost 1 base, and 11 bases lay between the germline ends. Germline CDR1 reads SEHNR; CDR2 reads FQNEAQ (reference sequence). The CDR3 here is CASSLFMRRNTEAFF. The CDR3 region has the DNA TGTGCCAGCAGCTTATTTATGCGGCGGAACACTGAAGCTTTCTTT.

V usage is TRBV20-1 and J usage is TRBJ1-2; no definite D call. The CDR3 contains 10 residues. Germline values: CDR1 DFQATT, CDR2 SNEGSKA (reference sequence). V lost 4 bases and J lost 7, with 7 bases in between. For the CDR3, the DNA is TGCAGTGCTAAACCAGGTGGCTACACCTTC. Its protein is CSAKPGGYTF.

This clone showed up just a few times. J is TRBJ2-7 and V is TRBV28; TRBD1 aligns across 9 bases. Germline V gene lookup returns CDR1 MDHEN and CDR2 SYDVKM. The CDR3 is made up of 14 amino acids. With 5 bases clipped from V and 5 bases from J, the junction kept 7 bases outside the gene matches. The CDR3 region has the DNA TGTGCCAGCAGTCCCAGGACAGGGGTGGACGAGCAGTACTTC. This gives the protein CASSPRTGVDEQYF.

This sequence joins TRBV19 and TRBJ1-3, with a weak D call TRBD1 (5 bases). The CDR3 has 15 residues. V gave up 6 bases and J gave up 1 base, with 13 bases separating them. Germline lookup yields CDR1 LNHDA and CDR2 SQIVND (reference sequence). The CDR3: CASRTRRGSGNTIYF. CDR3 sequence (DNA): TGTGCCAGTAGGACCCGAAGGGGTTCTGGAAACACCATATATTTT.

The rearrangement links TRBV19 to TRBJ2-2; 8 nucleotides align to TRBD2. This CDR3 region has 14 residues. Germline trimming cut 3 bases from V and 7 bases from J; bases unmatched to any gene: 4. Germline V gives CDR1 LNHDA, CDR2 SQIVND (reference sequence). This CDR3 reads CASSMYRGGGELFF. The CDR3 DNA is TGTGCCAGTAGTATGTACCGGGGGGGCGGGGAGCTGTTTTTT.

The chain uses TRBV7-6 and TRBJ2-7, with D possibly being TRBD2 (7 bases). V shed 0 bases and J shed 6 bases, with 15 bases lying between them. In germline, CDR1 is SGHVS, CDR2 FNYEAQ. The CDR3 consists of 15 residues. CDR3 DNA sequence: TGTGCCAGCAGCTTAGCGTGGGGGCCGGGGGGCGAGCAGTACTTC. Translation gives CASSLAWGPGGEQYF.

This clone has more than one count but fewer than ten. The chain couples TRBV19 to TRBJ1-2, with 7 bases that match TRBD1. Per germline, CDR1 LNHDA and CDR2 SQIVND (reference sequence). The CDR3 sequence is 14 residues long. J lost 5 bases, V lost 3 bases, and 6 bases had no gene match. The CDR3 sequence: CASSIQQGPYGYTF. DNA of the CDR3: TGTGCCAGTAGTATCCAACAGGGGCCGTATGGCTACACCTTC.

Here the CDR3 DNA reads TGTGCCAGCAGTTTAGCGAATGAGCAGTTCTTC. It translates to CASSLANEQFF. V gene TRBV28 combines with J gene TRBJ2-1; D not certain. The ends were cut back, 2 bases at V and 7 bases at J, with 3 bases in the middle. In germline, CDR1 is MDHEN, CDR2 SYDVKM. This CDR3 contains 11 residues.

The V call is TRBV4-3, the J call TRBJ1-3; the match to TRBD1 covers 10 bases. CDR3 length: 19 amino acids. The trim removed 0 bases at V and 3 bases at J, leaving 11 bases unmatched. CDR1 and CDR2 (germline): LGHNA, YSLEER. The CDR3, as DNA: TGCGCCAGCAGCCAAGATCGGGGGACAGGGGCCGACGGTGGAAACACCATATATTTT. Translation gives CASSQDRGTGADGGNTIYF.

This clone was picked up a small number of times. The chain combines TRBV7-6 with TRBJ2-3, with D maybe TRBD1 (7 bases). V was cut by 5 bases and J by 1 base, with 13 bases left in between. Germline V gene lookup returns CDR1 SGHVS and CDR2 FNYEAQ. There are 15 residues in the CDR3. CDR3 DNA sequence: TGTGCCAGCAGCGCAGGGGGGCTCGGCACAGATACGCAGTATTTT. Translating it yields CASSAGGLGTDTQYF.

V gene TRBV29-1 combines with J gene TRBJ2-7; D possibly corresponds to TRBD1 (6 bases). This CDR3 region has 12 residues. The V end was cut by 5 bases, the J end by 0 bases, with 8 bases between. CDR1 is SQVTM, CDR2 ANQGSEA, per germline. The CDR3 loop reads CSVTGSSYEQYF. As DNA, the CDR3 is TGCAGCGTTACAGGGTCCTCCTACGAGCAGTACTTC.

This chain joins TRBV7-9 and TRBJ2-7; 12 nucleotides line up with TRBD1. V dropped 6 bases and J dropped 6; count of bases not matched to a gene: 6. From germline, CDR1 is SEHNR and CDR2 FQNEAQ (reference sequence). The CDR3 has 14 amino acids. CDR3 protein: CASSRGTGGFEQYF. The DNA of the CDR3 is TGTGCCAGCAGTCGGGGGACAGGGGGCTTCGAGCAGTACTTC.

The genes are TRBV6-5 and TRBJ2-7; a possible D gene is TRBD2 (5 bases). The germline CDR1 and CDR2 sequences are MNHEY and SVGAGI. V was cut by 5 bases and J by 4 bases, with 18 bases left in between. The length of the CDR3 is 15 residues. The CDR3: CASSPGPPGSYEQYF. In nucleotides, the CDR3 is TGTGCCAGCAGTCCCGGACCCCCTGGGAGTTACGAGCAGTACTTC.

V and J are TRBV10-1 and TRBJ2-3, with 10 bases that match TRBD1. CDR3 length: 14 amino acids. In germline, CDR1 is WNHNN, CDR2 SYGVQD (reference sequence). V was pared by 4 bases and J by 4 bases, with 2 bases of the junction left unmatched. CDR3 sequence: CASSGDRGPDTQYF. The CDR3 DNA sequence: TGCGCCAGCAGTGGGGACAGGGGCCCAGATACGCAGTATTTT.

This chain joins TRBV5-1 and TRBJ2-1; D gene unclear. V shed 5 bases and J shed 7 bases, with 7 bases lying between them. The CDR3 totals 11 residues. Per the germline V gene, CDR1 is SGHRS and CDR2 is YFSETQ. The CDR3 coding sequence is TGCGCCAGCAGTGAGCTAAATGAGCAGTTCTTC. Encoded protein: CASSELNEQFF. Variable domain in full (rest from reference TRBV5-1 and TRBJ2-1): KAGVTQTPRYLIKTRGQQVTLSCSPISGHRSVSWYQQTPGQGLQFLFEYFSETQRNKGNFPGRFSGRQFSNSRSEMNVSTLELGDSALYLCASSELNEQFFGPGTRLTVL.

V and J are TRBV28 and TRBJ2-7; 12 bases line up with TRBD2. This CDR3 comprises 14 residues. The V segment lost 4 bases and the J segment 2 bases; nucleotides outside the gene matches: 0. CDR1 is MDHEN, CDR2 SYDVKM, per germline. The CDR3 region is CASSSSGRAYEQYF. The CDR3 nucleotides read TGTGCCAGCAGTTCTAGCGGGAGGGCCTACGAGCAGTACTTC.

This chain joins TRBV10-1 and TRBJ1-1, with a possible D match to TRBD1 (5 bases). The V gene's germline CDR1 is WNHNN and CDR2 SYGVQD (reference sequence). The CDR3 contains 13 residues. Trimming removed 6 bases at V and 5 bases at J, with 13 bases between. The CDR3 bases are TGCGCCAGCAGCCGGGGGTTGGGGACTGAAGCTTTCTTT. It encodes CASSRGLGTEAFF.

This chain joins TRBV6-4 and TRBJ1-5; no clear D. The germline gives CDR1 MRHNA, CDR2 SNTAGT. The length of the CDR3 is 13 residues. Trimming pared 5 bases from V and 4 bases from J, leaving 9 bases between. The CDR3: CASSWTGNQPQHF. CDR3 DNA sequence: TGTGCCAGCAGTTGGACTGGGAATCAGCCCCAGCATTTT.

This clone was counted a single time. V gene TRBV28 combines with J gene TRBJ1-1, with D possibly TRBD1 on 6 matching bases. CDR1 is MDHEN and CDR2 is SYDVKM in the germline V gene. The CDR3 has 14 residues. With 7 bases removed from V and 0 bases from J, the gap between germline ends came to 12 bases. The DNA for the CDR3 is TGTGCCAGCACCGGGACACGGCTGAACACTGAAGCTTTCTTT. Protein: CASTGTRLNTEAFF.

V usage is TRBV7-8 and J usage is TRBJ2-7; 15 bases agree with TRBD2. Germline loops: CDR1 SGHVS, CDR2 FQNEAQ. The CDR3 totals 18 residues. V lost 3 bases, J lost 4 bases, and 10 bases stayed unmatched. The CDR3, as DNA: TGTGCCAGCAGCTTGGGACTAGCGGGAGGTGCTTCCGGGTACGAGCAGTACTTC. Amino acids: CASSLGLAGGASGYEQYF.

This chain uses TRBV7-8 with TRBJ2-7, with D possibly TRBD2 on 6 matching bases. This CDR3 comprises 15 residues. V was trimmed by 1 base and J by 9 bases, leaving 19 bases between them. Germline CDR1 reads SGHVS; CDR2 reads FQNEAQ. This CDR3 reads CASSLVGTFPGGQYF. The CDR3 DNA is TGTGCCAGCAGCTTAGTAGGGACCTTTCCCGGGGGGCAGTACTTC.

The chain combines TRBV19 with TRBJ1-3, with 10 bases that match TRBD1. Germline CDR1 reads LNHDA; CDR2 reads SQIVND (reference sequence). J was trimmed by 2 bases and V by 8 bases; bases with no gene match: 12. The CDR3 sequence is 17 residues long. CDR3 amino acids: CASAPSWTGGTGNTIYF. The DNA of the CDR3 is TGTGCCAGTGCGCCCTCCTGGACAGGGGGAACTGGAAACACCATATATTTT.

The rearrangement links TRBV7-3 to TRBJ2-7, with unresolved D. The CDR3 is 14 amino acids. Looked up from germline, CDR1 is SGHTA and CDR2 is FQGTGA. Between the trimmed V and J ends, which lost 1 base and 2 bases, there was a span of 9 bases. CDR3 residues: CASSLMPGTYEQYF. The DNA for the CDR3 is TGTGCCAGCAGCTTAATGCCGGGTACCTACGAGCAGTACTTC.

The genes are TRBV6-1 and TRBJ2-7; 9 nucleotides line up with TRBD1. The ends lost 3 bases at V and 4 bases at J; junction bases unmatched: 10. Germline V gives CDR1 MNHNS, CDR2 SASEGT. The length of the CDR3 is 16 residues. The CDR3 DNA is TGTGCCAGCAGTGACGGAAGACAGGGGGTGAATTACGAGCAGTACTTC. Residues: CASSDGRQGVNYEQYF.

Regarding this clone: The sample has other DNA sequences that encode this CDR3 too. The V gene is TRBV27, the J gene TRBJ1-5; D gene uncertain. This CDR3 is built from 13 residues. Per the germline V gene, CDR1 is MNHEY and CDR2 is SMNVEV (reference sequence). Between the trimmed V and J ends, which lost 3 bases and 3 bases, there was a span of 6 bases. CDR3 sequence: CASSFRSNQPQHF. The CDR3 bases are TGTGCCAGCAGTTTCAGGTCCAATCAGCCCCAGCATTTT.

The chain carries TRBV11-3 and TRBJ1-5; TRBD1 might be the D (5 bases). From germline, CDR1 is SGHNT and CDR2 YENEEA. The V gene lost 3 bases and the J gene lost 2 bases, with 17 bases spanning the gap. CDR3 size: 17 residues. The CDR3 is CASSFPGNREGNQPQHF. The CDR3, as DNA: TGTGCCAGCAGCTTTCCAGGGAATAGGGAAGGCAATCAGCCCCAGCATTTT.